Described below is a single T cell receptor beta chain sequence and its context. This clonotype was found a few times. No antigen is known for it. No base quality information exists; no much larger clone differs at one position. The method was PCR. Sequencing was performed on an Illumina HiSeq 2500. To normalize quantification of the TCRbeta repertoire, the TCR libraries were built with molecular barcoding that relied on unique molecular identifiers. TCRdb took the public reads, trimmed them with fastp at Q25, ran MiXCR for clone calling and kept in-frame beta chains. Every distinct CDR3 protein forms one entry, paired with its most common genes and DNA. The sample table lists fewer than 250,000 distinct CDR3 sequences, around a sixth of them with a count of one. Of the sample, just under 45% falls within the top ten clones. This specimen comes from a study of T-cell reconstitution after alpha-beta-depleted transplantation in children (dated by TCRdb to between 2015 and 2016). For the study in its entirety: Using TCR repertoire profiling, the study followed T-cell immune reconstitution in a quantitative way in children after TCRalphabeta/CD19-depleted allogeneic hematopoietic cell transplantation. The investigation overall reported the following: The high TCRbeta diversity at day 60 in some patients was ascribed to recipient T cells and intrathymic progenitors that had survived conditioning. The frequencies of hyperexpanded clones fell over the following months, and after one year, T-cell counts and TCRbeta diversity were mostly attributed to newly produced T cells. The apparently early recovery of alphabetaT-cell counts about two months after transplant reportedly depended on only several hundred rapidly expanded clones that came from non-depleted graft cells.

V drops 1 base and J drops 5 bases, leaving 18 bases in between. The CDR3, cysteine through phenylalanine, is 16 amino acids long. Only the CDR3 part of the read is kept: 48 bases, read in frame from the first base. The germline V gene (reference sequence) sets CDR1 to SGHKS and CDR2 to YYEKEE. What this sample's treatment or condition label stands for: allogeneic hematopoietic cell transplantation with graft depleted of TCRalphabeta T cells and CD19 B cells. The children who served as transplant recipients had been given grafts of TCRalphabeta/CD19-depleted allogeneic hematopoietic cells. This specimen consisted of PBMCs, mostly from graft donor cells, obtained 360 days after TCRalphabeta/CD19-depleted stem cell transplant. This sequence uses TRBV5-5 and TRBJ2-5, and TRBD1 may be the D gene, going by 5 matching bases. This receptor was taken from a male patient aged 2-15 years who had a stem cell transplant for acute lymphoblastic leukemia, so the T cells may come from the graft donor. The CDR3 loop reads CASSLNFLGAGETQYF. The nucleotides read TGTGCCAGCAGCTTGAACTTTCTTGGGGCCGGGGAGACCCAGTACTTC.